Shown below are 12 T cell receptor beta chains from a single sample sequenced in a study of Ad26.COV2.S vaccination and SARS-CoV-2 variants. Clones were sequenced by immunoSEQ multiplex PCR, and TCRdb holds only the in-frame ones, with some missing. The sample records fewer than 500,000 clones, 80% to 95% being singletons. Treatment defined: some 19 received Ad26.COV2.S at low or high dose, single or two shots; about 5 received placebo; per-sample allocation not given. All samples were drawn on day 63, counting from the first vaccine or placebo injection. The specimen comprised peripheral blood, sampled in a trial of Ad26.COV2.S vaccine versus placebo. These receptors originate from a person aged 18-65 years who received the Ad26.COV2.S COVID-19 vaccine or a placebo.

CDR3 sequence reads: CASSSQAGRGGAFEQYF. The CDR3 nucleotides are TGTGCCAGCAGCTCCCAAGCGGGGCGGGGAGGGGCGTTCGAGCAGTACTTC. J is TRBJ2-7 and V is TRBV7-9; 7 bases match TRBD2. The ends lost 4 bases at V and 6 bases at J; junction bases unmatched: 18. CDR1 is SEHNR and CDR2 is FQNEAQ in the germline V gene (reference sequence). The CDR3 consists of 17 residues.

The chain recombines TRBV24-1 with TRBJ2-2; 10 bases agree with TRBD2. Germline values: CDR1 KGHDR, CDR2 SFDVKD. The CDR3 runs to 16 residues. Trimming cost V 1 base and J 3 bases; bases outside gene matches: 1. CDR3 nucleotides: TGTGCCACCAGTGATTTCCTAGCGGGAGACACCGGGGAGCTGTTTTTT. Translated: CATSDFLAGDTGELFF.

The chain uses TRBV2 and TRBJ2-7, with D tentatively TRBD1 (6 bases). This CDR3 comprises 13 residues. The ends were cut back, 3 bases at V and 6 bases at J, with 12 bases in the middle. The germline CDR1 and CDR2 sequences are SNHLY and FYNNEI. For the CDR3, the DNA is TGTGCCAGCAGTGAGGGGGCCCTCGGCGAGCAGTACTTC. Amino acid sequence: CASSEGALGEQYF.

This chain joins TRBV20-1 and TRBJ2-7; 10 bases fit TRBD1. Unmatched junction bases numbered 1, after V lost 3 bases and J lost 5 bases. Germline V gene data show CDR1 as DFQATT and CDR2 as SNEGSKA (reference sequence). The CDR3 consists of 12 residues. As DNA, the CDR3 is TGCAGTGCTAGTGGACAGGGGGACGAGCAGTACTTC. It codes for CSASGQGDEQYF.

The chain uses TRBV7-2 and TRBJ2-3; TRBD2 agrees at 13 bases. This CDR3 is 17 amino acids long. The germline CDR1 and CDR2 sequences are SGHTA and FQGNSA. The trim removed 0 bases at V and 5 bases at J, leaving 5 bases unmatched. The CDR3 DNA follows: TGTGCCAGCAGCTTAGCAACTAGCGGGAGGGCCATAGATACGCAGTATTTT. This encodes CASSLATSGRAIDTQYF.

CDR3 residues: CAISESGGQGVPYF. DNA of the CDR3: TGTGCCATCAGTGAGTCGGGGGGACAGGGGGTGCCGTATTTT. The chain carries TRBV10-3 and TRBJ2-3; 11 nucleotides line up with TRBD1. V was clipped by 0 bases and J by 14 bases; unmatched bases: 7. Germline values: CDR1 ENHRY, CDR2 SYGVKD. This CDR3 has 14 amino acids.

Notes on this clone: Other DNA sequences in the same sample also yield this CDR3. This sequence joins TRBV24-1 and TRBJ2-1, with TRBD2 identical over 7 bases. The germline V gene encodes CDR1 KGHDR and CDR2 SFDVKD. V shed 7 bases, J shed 2 bases, and the junction held 4 bases outside the gene matches. There are 14 residues in the CDR3. The CDR3 bases are TGTGCCACCAGCCCTAGCGGAACCTACAATGAGCAGTTCTTC. This translates into CATSPSGTYNEQFF.

The chain recombines TRBV18 with TRBJ2-1; possible D gene TRBD2, 6 bases. Germline values: CDR1 KGHSH, CDR2 LQKENI. V was pared by 1 base and J by 1 base, with 11 bases between. The CDR3 consists of 16 residues. CDR3 protein: CASSPLLAVSYNEQFF. In DNA form, the CDR3 reads TGTGCCAGCTCACCACTACTAGCAGTTTCCTACAATGAGCAGTTCTTC.

This chain links TRBV20-1 with TRBJ1-2; perhaps TRBD1 as D (5 bases). V shed 3 bases and J shed 4 bases, with 6 bases lying between them. Looked up from germline, CDR1 is DFQATT and CDR2 is SNEGSKA (reference sequence). This CDR3 is built from 11 residues. DNA of the CDR3: TGCAGTGCTAGCGGGGCCTATGGCTACACCTTC. Translation: CSASGAYGYTF.

The rearrangement links TRBV7-2 to TRBJ2-4, with 11 nucleotides matching TRBD2. This CDR3 spans 17 amino acids. Germline V lookup: CDR1 SGHTA, CDR2 FQGNSA. With V trimmed by 3 bases and J by 7 bases, 11 bases remained unmatched. Here the CDR3 DNA reads TGTGCCAGCAGCTTGAGGGCGACTAGCGGGATCGTGAACATTCAGTACTTC. Protein sequence: CASSLRATSGIVNIQYF. Drawing the rest from reference TRBV7-2 and TRBJ2-4, the complete variable domain is GAGVSQSPSNKVTEKGKDVELRCDPISGHTALYWYRQSLGQGLEFLIYFQGNSAPDKSGLPSDRFSAERTGGSVSTLTIQRTQQEDSAVYLCASSLRATSGIVNIQYFGAGTRLSVL.

V usage is TRBV6-2 or TRBV6-3 and J usage is TRBJ1-1; 9 bases match TRBD1. J lost 1 base, V lost 2 bases, and 5 bases had no gene match. Germline V gene lookup returns CDR1 MNHEY and CDR2 SVGEGT. This CDR3 has 16 residues. The CDR3 protein is CASSYGTGNRNTEAFF. CDR3 bases: TGTGCCAGCAGTTACGGGACAGGGAACCGGAACACTGAAGCTTTCTTT.

CDR3 sequence reads: CASSLNSAGFTDTQYF. CDR3 DNA sequence: TGTGCCAGCAGCTTAAACAGTGCGGGTTTCACAGATACGCAGTATTTT. The chain is built from TRBV7-2 and TRBJ2-3; the D gene is possibly TRBD2 (5 bases). V lost 2 bases to trimming and J lost 2 bases, with 14 bases between them. CDR1 and CDR2 (germline): SGHTA, FQGNSA. The CDR3 loop spans 16 amino acids.